This TCR beta chain was recovered during a study of T cells in Graves' hyperthyroidism and ophthalmopathy. With a duration under 2 months, the hyperthyroidism was newly diagnosed in patients aged 18 to 65. The authors took PBMCs from 9.5 to 10 ml fresh peripheral blood. This clonotype was counted between two and nine times. Its antigen remains unidentified. Unmatched junction bases numbered 12, after V lost 11 bases and J lost 1 base. CDR1 is KGHDR, CDR2 SFDVKD, per germline. This CDR3 is 15 amino acids long. RNA transcripts served as the template for amplifying TCR beta CDR3 regions. HTBI primers were used for first-round RT-PCR of the TCR CDR3. TCRdb re-called the multiplex PCR reads through MiXCR, storing one row per CDR3 protein. The profile shows nearly 750,000 distinct CDR3 sequences, approximately 40% of them singletons. Study outcomes and limitations: Within blood appeared most thyroid clonotypes that had expanded above 0.001.

This sequence was found in a woman in her forties with Graves' hyperthyroidism. The sequenced material came from blood. V is TRBV24-1 and J is TRBJ2-5, with 7 bases identical to TRBD2. The CDR3 sequence: CASSPYASGQETQYF. CDR3 DNA sequence: TGTGCCAGCTCACCATACGCTAGCGGCCAAGAGACCCAGTACTTC.